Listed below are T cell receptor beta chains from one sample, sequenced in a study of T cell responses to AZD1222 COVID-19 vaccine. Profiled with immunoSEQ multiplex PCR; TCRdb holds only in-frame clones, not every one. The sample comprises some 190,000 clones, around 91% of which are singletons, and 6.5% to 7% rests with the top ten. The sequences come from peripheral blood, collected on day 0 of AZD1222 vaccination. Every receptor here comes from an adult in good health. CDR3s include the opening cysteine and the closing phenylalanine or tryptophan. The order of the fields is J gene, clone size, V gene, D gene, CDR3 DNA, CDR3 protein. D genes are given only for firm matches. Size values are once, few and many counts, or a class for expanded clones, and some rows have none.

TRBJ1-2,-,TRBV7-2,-,TGTGCCAGCAGCCTCTCCCCGGTCAGGGGCTATGGCTACACCTTC,CASSLSPVRGYGYTF
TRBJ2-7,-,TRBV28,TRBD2,TGTGCCAGCAGTTTGGCGGGAGCCGGCCCCTACGAGCAGTACTTC,CASSLAGAGPYEQYF
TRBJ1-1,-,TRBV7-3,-,TGTGCCAGCAGCTTGAGCAGTAACATGAACACTGAAGCTTTCTTT,CASSLSSNMNTEAFF
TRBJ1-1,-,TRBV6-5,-,TGTGCCAGCACCCACGGGGGGAATATGAACACTGAAGCTTTCTTT,CASTHGGNMNTEAFF
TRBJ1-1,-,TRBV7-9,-,TGTGCCAGCAGCTGGGGCGGTGGGAGCACTGAAGCTTTCTTT,CASSWGGGSTEAFF
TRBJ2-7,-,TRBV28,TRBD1,TGTGCCAGCAGGCGCAGGGAGGACAGGGGGCAGGAGCAGTACTTC,CASRRREDRGQEQYF
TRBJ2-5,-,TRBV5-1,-,TGCGCCAGCAGCTTGGTAGGCGAGACCCAGTACTTC,CASSLVGETQYF
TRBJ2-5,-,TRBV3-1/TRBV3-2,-,TGTGCCAGCAGCCGGGGGGGCCGGGAGACCCAGTACTTC,CASSRGGRETQYF
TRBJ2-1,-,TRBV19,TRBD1,TGTGCCAGTAGTATGACAGGGGGCAGGGACAATGAGCAGTTCTTC,CASSMTGGRDNEQFF
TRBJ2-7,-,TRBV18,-,TGTGCCAGCTCGCCCAAGGCCCAGGGCCTAATCTCCTACGAGCAGTACTTC,CASSPKAQGLISYEQYF
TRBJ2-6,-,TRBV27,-,TGTGCCAGCAGTTTAAAAGGGCCGGCCCTAAGCTCTGGGGCCAACGTCCTGACTTTC,CASSLKGPALSSGANVLTF
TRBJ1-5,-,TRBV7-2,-,TGTGCCAGCAGCTTAGCGGCAAGCAATCAACCCCAGCATTTT,CASSLAASNQPQHF
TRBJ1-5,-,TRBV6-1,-,TGTGCCAGCAGTGATACTTCCCAGCCCCAGCATTTT,CASSDTSQPQHF
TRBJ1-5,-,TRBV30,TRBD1,TGTGCCTGGAGTGTAGGGGCAGGGGGTCAGCCCCAGCATTTT,CAWSVGAGGQPQHF
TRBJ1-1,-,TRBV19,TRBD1,TGTGCCAGTAGCTCGACAGGGCTGGACACTGAAGCTTTCTTT,CASSSTGLDTEAFF
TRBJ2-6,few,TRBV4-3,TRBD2,TGCGCCAGCAGCCAAGACCCCCCGTCGGGGGGGACTGGGGCCAACGTCCTGACTTTC,CASSQDPPSGGTGANVLTF
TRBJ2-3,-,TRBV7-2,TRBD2,TGTGCCAGCAGCTTAGTTGGGACTAGCCTAACAGATACGCAGTATTTT,CASSLVGTSLTDTQYF
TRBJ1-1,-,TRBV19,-,TGTGCCAGTAGTCCCGAGGGCCGTTACGCTGAAGCTTTCTTT,CASSPEGRYAEAFF
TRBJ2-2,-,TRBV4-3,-,TGCGCCAGCAGCCCCCGGGACGGTAACACCGGGGAGCTGTTTTTT,CASSPRDGNTGELFF
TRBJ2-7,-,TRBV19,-,TGTGCCAGTAGTGGGCAGGAGAGCTCCTACGAGCAGTACTTC,CASSGQESSYEQYF
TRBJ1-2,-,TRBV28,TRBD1,TGTGCCAGCAGTTCCGGGACAGGGGGCCGGTATGGCTACACCTTC,CASSSGTGGRYGYTF
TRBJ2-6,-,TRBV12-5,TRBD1,TGTGCTAGTGGTTCCGGGACAGGAGTCTCTGGGGCCAACGTCCTGACTTTC,CASGSGTGVSGANVLTF
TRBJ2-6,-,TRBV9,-,TGTGCCAGCAGCGTGCCCACATTCTCTGGGGCCAACGTCCTGACTTTC,CASSVPTFSGANVLTF
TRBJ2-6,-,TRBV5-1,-,TGCGCCAGCAGCCGCGGGGAGGCTGGGGCCAACGTCCTGACTTTC,CASSRGEAGANVLTF
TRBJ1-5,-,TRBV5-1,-,TGCGCCAGCAGCTTGACAGGGCTGAGGCCCCAGCATTTT,CASSLTGLRPQHF
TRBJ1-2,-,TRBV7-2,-,TGTGCCAGCAGCTTAGCGGAGTTCTATGGCTACACCTTC,CASSLAEFYGYTF
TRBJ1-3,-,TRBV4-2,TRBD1,TGTGCCAGCAGCCAAGTGTTGTCAGGGGGGTTTGGGCACACCATATATTTT,CASSQVLSGGFGHTIYF
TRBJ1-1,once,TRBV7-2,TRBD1,TGTGCCAGCAGCCCAAGACAGGGGGGTGGGAACACTGAAGCTTTCTTT,CASSPRQGGGNTEAFF
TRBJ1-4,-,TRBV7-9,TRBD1,TGTGCCAGCAGCTCACAGGGGTCGGAAAAACTGTTTTTT,CASSSQGSEKLFF
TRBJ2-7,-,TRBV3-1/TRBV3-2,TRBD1,TGTGCCAGCAGCCTATTTGGACAGGGGGTGTCCTACGAGCAGTACTTC,CASSLFGQGVSYEQYF
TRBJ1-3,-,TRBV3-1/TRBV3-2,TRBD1,TGTGCCAGCAGCCAAGTACAGGGACAGGCTGGAAACACCATATATTTT,CASSQVQGQAGNTIYF
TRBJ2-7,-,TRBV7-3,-,TGTGCCAGCAGCCCTGTTCCAGGGCACGACGAGCAGTACTTC,CASSPVPGHDEQYF
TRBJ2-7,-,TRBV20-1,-,TGCAGCTACGGGTACGAGCAGTACTTC,CSYGYEQYF
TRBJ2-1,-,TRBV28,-,TGTGCCAGCAGTACGTACTCCTACAATGAGCAGTTCTTC,CASSTYSYNEQFF
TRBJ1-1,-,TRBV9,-,TGTGCCAGCAGCGAGGGCATGGGGTCTGAAGCTTTCTTT,CASSEGMGSEAFF
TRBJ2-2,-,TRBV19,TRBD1,TGTGCCAGTATGTTAGGGCAGGGGGCGAACACCGGGGAGCTGTTTTTT,CASMLGQGANTGELFF
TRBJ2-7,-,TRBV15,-,TGTGCCACCAGCAGAGAAGGGGCCAGGTACGAGCAGTACTTC,CATSREGARYEQYF
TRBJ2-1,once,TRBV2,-,TGTGCCAGCAGGGAGTACAATGAGCAGTTCTTC,CASREYNEQFF
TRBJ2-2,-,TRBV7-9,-,TGTGCCAGCAGCTTAGGGGCAGTGAACACCGGGGAGCTGTTTTTT,CASSLGAVNTGELFF
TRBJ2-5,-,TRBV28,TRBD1,TGTGCCAGCAGTTTGGGGACAGACCTTCCCCGGGAGACCCAGTACTTC,CASSLGTDLPRETQYF
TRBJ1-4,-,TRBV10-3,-,TGTGCCATCAGACCTACGGGAGCCCAGAATGAAAAACTGTTTTTT,CAIRPTGAQNEKLFF
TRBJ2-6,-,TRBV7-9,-,TGTGCCAGCGAGGCAGGGAGCTCTGGGGCCAACGTCCTGACTTTC,CASEAGSSGANVLTF
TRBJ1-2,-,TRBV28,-,TGTGCCAGCAGTTTAGGAGGCCTCTATGGCTACACCTTC,CASSLGGLYGYTF
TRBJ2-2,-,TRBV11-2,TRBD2,TGTGCCAGCAGCCGGACCGGGGGGATAAACACCGGGGAGCTGTTTTTT,CASSRTGGINTGELFF
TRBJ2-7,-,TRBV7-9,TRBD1,TGTGCCAGCAGCTCACCAAACGACAGGGTTTTTATCACCTACGAGCAGTACTTC,CASSSPNDRVFITYEQYF
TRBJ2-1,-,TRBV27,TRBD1,TGTGCCAGCAGTTTCCTCAGTAGACAGGGGTCCAATGAGCAGTTCTTC,CASSFLSRQGSNEQFF
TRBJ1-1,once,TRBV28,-,TGTGCCAGCAGTCCACACGGGACAACAATGAACACTGAAGCTTTCTTT,CASSPHGTTMNTEAFF
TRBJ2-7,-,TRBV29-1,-,TGCAGCGTTGAGATTGGAGACAGTTACTACGAGCAGTACTTC,CSVEIGDSYYEQYF
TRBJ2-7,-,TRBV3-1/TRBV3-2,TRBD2,TGTGCCAGCCAGAGGGCCCCGGGGGGGGAGCAGTACTTC,CASQRAPGGEQYF
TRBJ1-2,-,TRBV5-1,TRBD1,TGCGCCAGCAGCATGGGGACAGGGTATCAATTGGGCTACACCTTC,CASSMGTGYQLGYTF
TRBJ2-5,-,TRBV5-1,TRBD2,TGCGCCAGCAGCTTGGGATGGCGGGGGGGCGAAGAGACCCAGTACTTC,CASSLGWRGGEETQYF